The sequence of this TCR beta chain was determined in a study of T-cell reconstitution after alpha-beta-depleted transplantation in children. CDR3 size: 15 residues. CDR1 is MNHEY, CDR2 SVGEGT, per germline. Trimming cost V 2 bases and J 2 bases, with 10 bases left between them. Using unique molecular identifiers, the investigators prepared the TCRbeta library. Using its own MiXCR run on the PCR reads, TCRdb lists one record per CDR3 protein. The data contain approximately 79,000 distinct CDR3 sequences, around a sixth of them singletons. Study-wide findings and caveats: Diversity and T-cell counts at one year after transplant derived mostly from new T cells. Recipient T cells and thymic progenitors that survived gave rise to the high TCRbeta diversity observed at day 60 in some patients. Alpha-beta T cells present about two months after transplant were reported to originate from several hundred expanded graft clones.

This clonotype was seen only a few times. Its antigen is currently unknown. Sequenced material: PBMCs, mostly from graft donor cells, taken 360 days after TCRalphabeta/CD19-depleted stem cell transplant. The chain links TRBV6-2 or TRBV6-3 to TRBJ2-1; possibly TRBD2 for D (6 bases). The receptor was derived from a male patient aged 2 to 9 who had a stem cell transplant for acute lymphoblastic leukemia, so the T cells may come from the graft donor. The CDR3: CASSYRRGAYNEQFF. The CDR3 DNA reads TGTGCCAGCAGTTACAGGCGGGGAGCCTACAATGAGCAGTTCTTC.